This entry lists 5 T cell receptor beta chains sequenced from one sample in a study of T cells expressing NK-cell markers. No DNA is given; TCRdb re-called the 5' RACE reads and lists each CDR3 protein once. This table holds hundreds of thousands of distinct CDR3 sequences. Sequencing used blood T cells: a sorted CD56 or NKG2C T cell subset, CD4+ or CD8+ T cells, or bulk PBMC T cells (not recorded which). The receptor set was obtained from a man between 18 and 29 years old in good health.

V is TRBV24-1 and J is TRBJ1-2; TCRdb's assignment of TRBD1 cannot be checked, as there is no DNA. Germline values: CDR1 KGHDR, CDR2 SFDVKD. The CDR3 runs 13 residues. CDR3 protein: CATSDFAGAGYTF.

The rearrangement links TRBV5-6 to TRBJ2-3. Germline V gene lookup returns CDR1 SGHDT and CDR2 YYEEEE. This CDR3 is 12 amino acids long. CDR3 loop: CASSFLEYTQYF.

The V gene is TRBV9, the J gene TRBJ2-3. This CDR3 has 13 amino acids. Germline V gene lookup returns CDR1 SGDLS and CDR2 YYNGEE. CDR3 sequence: CASSVGGTDTQYF.

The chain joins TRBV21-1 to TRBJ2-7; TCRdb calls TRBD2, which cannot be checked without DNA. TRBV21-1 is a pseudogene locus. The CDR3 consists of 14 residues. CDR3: CASSKEFPPYEQYF.

CDR3: CASSFALGQGAGSPYEQYF. This chain uses TRBV28 with TRBJ2-7; TCRdb indicates TRBD1, and absent DNA this call remains unverified. The germline CDR1 and CDR2 sequences are MDHEN and SYDVKM. The CDR3 spans 19 residues.